A single sample gave rise to the 12 T cell receptor beta chains below, sequenced in a study of immune evolution from preneoplasia to lung adenocarcinoma. TCRdb keeps only in-frame clones here, not all; method: immunoSEQ multiplex PCR. This table has 9,200 or so clones, approximately 79% appearing once. The sample taken for sequencing was FFPE minimally invasive lung adenocarcinoma tissue. These receptors were collected from an older donor with lung adenocarcinoma.

V and J are TRBV2 and TRBJ2-1; the D gene is possibly TRBD1 (5 bases). V was trimmed by 5 bases and J by 7 bases, leaving 15 bases between them. Germline V gives CDR1 SNHLY, CDR2 FYNNEI. CDR3 length: 14 amino acids. In DNA, the CDR3 is TGTGCCAGCAGTCGTGAGAGGACAAGTAATGAGCAGTTCTTC. Protein: CASSRERTSNEQFF.

This clone was recorded only once. CDR3 sequence: CASQRGLDNTEAFF. The CDR3 nucleotides read TGTGCCTCCCAGAGGGGGCTCGATAACACTGAAGCTTTCTTT. V gene TRBV9 combines with J gene TRBJ1-1; 7 bases are shared with TRBD1. V was clipped by 10 bases and J by 2 bases; unmatched bases: 11. This CDR3 has 14 residues. Germline V gene data show CDR1 as SGDLS and CDR2 as YYNGEE.

This clone has more than one count but fewer than ten. V usage is TRBV29-1 and J usage is TRBJ2-3, with D perhaps TRBD1 (6 bases). Germline V gene data show CDR1 as SQVTM and CDR2 as ANQGSEA. Trimming removed 5 bases at V and 2 bases at J, with 11 bases between. The CDR3 totals 13 residues. CDR3 in amino acids: CSVQGLSTDTQYF. CDR3 DNA sequence: TGCAGCGTTCAGGGGTTATCCACAGATACGCAGTATTTT.

J is TRBJ2-1 and V is TRBV11-2; D possibly corresponds to TRBD1 (6 bases). CDR1 SGHAT and CDR2 FQNNGV come from the germline V gene. CDR3 length: 15 amino acids. Trimming removed 6 bases from V and 0 bases from J, with 12 bases in between. DNA of the CDR3: TGTGCCAGCAGGCCAACAGGGAACTCCTACAATGAGCAGTTCTTC. Its translation: CASRPTGNSYNEQFF.

Details on this clone: This sample also contains other DNA sequences that code for the same CDR3. The rearrangement links TRBV5-1 to TRBJ1-1, with TRBD1 identical over 10 bases. This CDR3 region has 16 residues. In germline, CDR1 is SGHRS, CDR2 YFSETQ. V lost 0 bases to trimming and J lost 3 bases; unmatched junction nucleotides: 5. In nucleotides, the CDR3 is TGCGCCAGCAGCTTGGGGACAGGGGGACTTTACACTGAAGCTTTCTTT. Protein product: CASSLGTGGLYTEAFF.

The chain joins TRBV4-2 to TRBJ1-1, with unresolved D. The CDR3 length is 16 residues. Trimming left V 0 bases short and J 4 bases short, with 15 bases between. Germline values: CDR1 LGHNA, CDR2 YNFKEQ. CDR3 amino acids: CASSQEGGLRITEAFF. The CDR3 DNA is TGTGCCAGCAGCCAAGAAGGAGGCCTAAGGATCACTGAAGCTTTCTTT.

Regarding this clone: Other DNA sequences in the same sample also yield this CDR3. V usage is TRBV9 and J usage is TRBJ2-1, with 9 bases lining up with TRBD2. This CDR3 spans 15 amino acids. The V gene end was trimmed by 5 bases and the J gene end by 7 bases; junction bases not matched to a gene: 10. Germline CDR1 is SGDLS and CDR2 is YYNGEE. DNA for the CDR3: TGTGCCAGCAGTGCGCCGGGACTAGCTTCAAATGAGCAGTTCTTC. Translating it yields CASSAPGLASNEQFF.

The chain carries TRBV19 and TRBJ2-1, with a tentative D call TRBD1 (6 bases). The length of the CDR3 is 17 residues. Germline-derived CDR1 and CDR2 are LNHDA and SQIVND (reference sequence). V was pared by 4 bases and J by 2 bases, with 18 bases between. CDR3 sequence: CASSRAGGGWAYNEQFF. DNA of the CDR3: TGTGCCAGTAGTAGGGCTGGTGGGGGCTGGGCCTACAATGAGCAGTTCTTC. The full variable domain, completed using reference TRBV19 and TRBJ2-1, is DGGITQSPKYLFRKEGQNVTLSCEQNLNHDAMYWYRQDPGQGLRLIYYSQIVNDFQKGDIAEGYSVSREKKESFPLTVTSAQKNPTAFYLCASSRAGGGWAYNEQFFGPGTRLTVL.

The rearrangement links TRBV18 to TRBJ2-1; D possibly corresponds to TRBD1 (8 bases). V gave up 6 bases and J gave up 5 bases, with 20 bases separating them. The CDR3 runs to 16 residues. Germline CDR1 reads KGHSH; CDR2 reads LQKENI. In DNA form, the CDR3 reads TGTGCCAGCTCTCCGCAGGGGGCGGGAGTACACAATGAGCAGTTCTTC. Protein: CASSPQGAGVHNEQFF.

This clone was counted a few times. The V and J genes are TRBV11-2 and TRBJ2-7; the D is unclear. Germline loops: CDR1 SGHAT, CDR2 FQNNGV. Trimming cost V 6 bases and J 2 bases, with 11 bases left between them. This CDR3 comprises 13 residues. The CDR3 spells CASSPQPPYEQYF. In DNA, the CDR3 is TGTGCCAGCAGTCCGCAACCGCCCTACGAGCAGTACTTC.

J is TRBJ2-1 and V is TRBV7-2, with 7 bases that match TRBD2. Losses at the gene ends were 3 bases for V and 9 bases for J; bases not matched to a gene: 5. Germline CDR1 is SGHTA and CDR2 is FQGNSA. CDR3 size: 13 residues. CDR3 in DNA: TGTGCCAGCAGCTTTTCCCCGGGAGGTGAGCAGTTCTTC. Translation gives CASSFSPGGEQFF. The full variable domain, in which reference TRBV7-2 and TRBJ2-1 provide the parts outside the CDR3, is GAGVSQSPSNKVTEKGKDVELRCDPISGHTALYWYRQSLGQGLEFLIYFQGNSAPDKSGLPSDRFSAERTGGSVSTLTIQRTQQEDSAVYLCASSFSPGGEQFFGPGTRLTVL.

The chain combines TRBV6-6 with TRBJ2-7; 9 bases match TRBD2. Germline loops: CDR1 MNHNY, CDR2 SVGAGI (reference sequence). V dropped 7 bases and J dropped 1; count of bases not matched to a gene: 2. The CDR3 sequence is 13 residues long. The CDR3 reads CASNSGRSYEQYF. CDR3 DNA sequence: TGTGCCAGCAATAGCGGGAGATCCTACGAGCAGTACTTC.